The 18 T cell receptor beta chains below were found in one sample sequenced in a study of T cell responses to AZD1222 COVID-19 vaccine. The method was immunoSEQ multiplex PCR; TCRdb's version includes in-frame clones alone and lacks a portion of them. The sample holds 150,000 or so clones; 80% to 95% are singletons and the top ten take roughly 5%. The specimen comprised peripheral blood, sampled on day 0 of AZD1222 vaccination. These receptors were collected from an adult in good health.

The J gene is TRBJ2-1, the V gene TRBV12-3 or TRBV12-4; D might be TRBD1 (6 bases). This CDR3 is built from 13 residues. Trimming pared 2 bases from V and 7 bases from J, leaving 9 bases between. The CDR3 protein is CASSLQGKNEQFF. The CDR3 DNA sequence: TGTGCCAGCAGTTTACAGGGGAAAAATGAGCAGTTCTTC.

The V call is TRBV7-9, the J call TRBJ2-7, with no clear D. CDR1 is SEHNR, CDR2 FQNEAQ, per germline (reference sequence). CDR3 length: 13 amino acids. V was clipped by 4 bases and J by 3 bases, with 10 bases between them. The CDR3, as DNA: TGTGCCAGCAGCTCGGAAGCTAACTACGAGCAGTACTTC. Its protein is CASSSEANYEQYF.

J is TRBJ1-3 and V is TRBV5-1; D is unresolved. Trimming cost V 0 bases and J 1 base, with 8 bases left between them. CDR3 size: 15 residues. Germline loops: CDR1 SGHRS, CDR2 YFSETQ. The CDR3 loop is CASSLASGSGNTIYF. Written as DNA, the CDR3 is TGCGCCAGCAGCTTGGCCTCGGGATCTGGAAACACCATATATTTT.

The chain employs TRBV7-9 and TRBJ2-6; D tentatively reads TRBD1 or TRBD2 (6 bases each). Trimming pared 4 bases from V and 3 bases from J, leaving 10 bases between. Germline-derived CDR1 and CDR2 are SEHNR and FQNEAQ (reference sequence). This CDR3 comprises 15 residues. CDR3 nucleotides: TGTGCCAGCAGCTCCGGGGGCGGTGGGGCCAACGTCCTGACTTTC. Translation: CASSSGGGGANVLTF.

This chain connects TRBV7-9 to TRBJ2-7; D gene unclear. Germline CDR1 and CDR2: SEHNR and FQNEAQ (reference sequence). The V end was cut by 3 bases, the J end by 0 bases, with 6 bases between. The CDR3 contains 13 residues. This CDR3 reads CASSFLSSYEQYF. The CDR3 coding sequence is TGTGCCAGCAGCTTTTTGTCCTCCTACGAGCAGTACTTC.

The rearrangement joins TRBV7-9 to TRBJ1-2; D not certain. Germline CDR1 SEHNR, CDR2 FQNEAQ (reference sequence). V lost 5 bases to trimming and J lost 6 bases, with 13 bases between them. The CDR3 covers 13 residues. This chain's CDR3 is CASSPERWNGYTF. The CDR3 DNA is TGTGCCAGCAGCCCAGAGAGGTGGAATGGCTACACCTTC.

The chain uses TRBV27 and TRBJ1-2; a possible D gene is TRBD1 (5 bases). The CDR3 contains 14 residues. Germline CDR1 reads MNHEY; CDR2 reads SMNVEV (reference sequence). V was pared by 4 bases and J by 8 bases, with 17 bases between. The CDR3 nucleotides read TGTGCCAGCAGTTCCGACCCCAGTTGGGGCGGCTACACCTTC. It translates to CASSSDPSWGGYTF.

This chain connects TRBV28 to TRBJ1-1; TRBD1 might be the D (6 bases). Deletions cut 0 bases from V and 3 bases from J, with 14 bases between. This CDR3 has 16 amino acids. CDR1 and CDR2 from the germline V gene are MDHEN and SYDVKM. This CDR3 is CASSLWAGGLYTEAFF. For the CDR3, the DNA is TGTGCCAGCAGTTTATGGGCGGGGGGGCTCTACACTGAAGCTTTCTTT.

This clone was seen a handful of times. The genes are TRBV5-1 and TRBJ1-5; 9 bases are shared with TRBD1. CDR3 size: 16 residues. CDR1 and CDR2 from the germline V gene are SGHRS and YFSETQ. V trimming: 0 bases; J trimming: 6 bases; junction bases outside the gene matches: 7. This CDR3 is CASSLGGTGGGQPQHF. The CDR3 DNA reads TGCGCCAGCAGCTTGGGGGGAACAGGGGGCGGTCAGCCCCAGCATTTT. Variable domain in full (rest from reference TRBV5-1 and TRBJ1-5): KAGVTQTPRYLIKTRGQQVTLSCSPISGHRSVSWYQQTPGQGLQFLFEYFSETQRNKGNFPGRFSGRQFSNSRSEMNVSTLELGDSALYLCASSLGGTGGGQPQHFGDGTRLSIL.

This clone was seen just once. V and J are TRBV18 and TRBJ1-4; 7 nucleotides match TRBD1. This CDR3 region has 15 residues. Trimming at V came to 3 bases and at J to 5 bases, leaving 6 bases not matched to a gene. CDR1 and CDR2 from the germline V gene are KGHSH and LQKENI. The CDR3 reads CASSPLYRGNEKLFF. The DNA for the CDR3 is TGTGCCAGCTCACCGCTTTACAGGGGAAATGAAAAACTGTTTTTT.

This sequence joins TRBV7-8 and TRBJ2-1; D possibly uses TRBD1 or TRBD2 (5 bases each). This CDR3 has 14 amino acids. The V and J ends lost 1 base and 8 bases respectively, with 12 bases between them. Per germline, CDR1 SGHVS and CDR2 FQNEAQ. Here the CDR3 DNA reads TGTGCCAGCAGCTTAGACGGGGCATTGGATGAGCAGTTCTTC. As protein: CASSLDGALDEQFF. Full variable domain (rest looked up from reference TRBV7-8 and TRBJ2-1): GAGVSQSPRYKVAKRGQDVALRCDPISGHVSLFWYQQALGQGPEFLTYFQNEAQLDKSGLPSDRFFAERPEGSVSTLKIQRTQQEDSAVYLCASSLDGALDEQFFGPGTRLTVL.

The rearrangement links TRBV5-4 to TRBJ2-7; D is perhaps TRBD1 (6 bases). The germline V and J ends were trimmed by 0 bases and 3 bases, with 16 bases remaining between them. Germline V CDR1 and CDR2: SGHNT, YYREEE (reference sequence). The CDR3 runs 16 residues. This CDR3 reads CASSLAGTRGNYEQYF. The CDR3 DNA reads TGTGCCAGCAGCTTGGCGGGGACACGGGGAAACTACGAGCAGTACTTC.

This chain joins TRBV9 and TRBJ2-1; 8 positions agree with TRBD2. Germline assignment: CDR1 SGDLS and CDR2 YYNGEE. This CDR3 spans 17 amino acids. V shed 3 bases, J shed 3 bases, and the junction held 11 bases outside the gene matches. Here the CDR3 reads CASSAPFPAGVYNEQFF. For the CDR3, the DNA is TGTGCCAGCAGCGCCCCCTTCCCAGCGGGGGTCTACAATGAGCAGTTCTTC.

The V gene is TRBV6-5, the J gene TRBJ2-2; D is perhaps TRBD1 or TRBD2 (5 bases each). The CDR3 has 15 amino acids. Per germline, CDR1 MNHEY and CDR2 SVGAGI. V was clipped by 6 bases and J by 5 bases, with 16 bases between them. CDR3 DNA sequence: TGTGCCAGCAGCCCAGGGCGTCGGAGGACCGGGGAGCTGTTTTTT. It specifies CASSPGRRRTGELFF.

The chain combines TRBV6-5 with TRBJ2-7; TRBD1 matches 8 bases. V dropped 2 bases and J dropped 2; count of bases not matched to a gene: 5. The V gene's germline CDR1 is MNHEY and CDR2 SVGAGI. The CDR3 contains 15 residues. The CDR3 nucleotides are TGTGCCAGCAGTTACGGCGGGACAGGAACCTACGAGCAGTACTTC. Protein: CASSYGGTGTYEQYF.

The CDR3 sequence: CASSEQGALNTEAFF. DNA of the CDR3: TGTGCCAGCAGTGAACAGGGGGCGCTGAACACTGAAGCTTTCTTT. The V call is TRBV2, the J call TRBJ1-1, with 8 bases identical to TRBD1. The CDR3 is made up of 15 amino acids. Trimming at V came to 2 bases and at J to 0 bases, leaving 2 bases not matched to a gene. Germline V CDR1 and CDR2: SNHLY, FYNNEI. Based on the CDR3 plus reference TRBV2 and TRBJ1-1, the full variable domain is EPEVTQTPSHQVTQMGQEVILRCVPISNHLYFYWYRQILGQKVEFLVSFYNNEISEKSEIFDDQFSVERPDGSNFTLKIRSTKLEDSAMYFCASSEQGALNTEAFFGQGTRLTVV.

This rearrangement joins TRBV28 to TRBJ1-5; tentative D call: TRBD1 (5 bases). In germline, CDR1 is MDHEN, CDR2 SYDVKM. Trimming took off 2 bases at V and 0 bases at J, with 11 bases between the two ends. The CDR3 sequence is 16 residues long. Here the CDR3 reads CASSLTGDHSNQPQHF. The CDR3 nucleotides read TGTGCCAGCAGTTTAACAGGAGATCATAGCAATCAGCCCCAGCATTTT.

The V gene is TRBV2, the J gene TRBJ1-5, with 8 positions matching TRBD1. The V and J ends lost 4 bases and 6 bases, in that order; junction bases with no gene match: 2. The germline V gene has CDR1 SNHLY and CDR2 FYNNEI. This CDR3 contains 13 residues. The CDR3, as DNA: TGTGCCAGCAGTGGGACAGGGAGTCAGCCCCAGCATTTT. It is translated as CASSGTGSQPQHF.